The clone carrying this T cell receptor (beta chain) was observed once. Other nucleotide sequences in the sample specify the same CDR3. This sample was included in a study of blood T cell repertoires in COVID-19. Study context: Samples taken during acute and convalescent COVID-19 were collected in the United States, Italy and Spain. PBMCs, B-cell-depleted T cells, or T cells were the source of the cDNA or gDNA that made up the material.

During active infection, Seattle patients enrolled and were then monitored through disease. In the authors' workflow: Using reference gene primer amplification, nucleated cell counts were estimated. TCRdb's table, derived via immunoSEQ multiplex PCR, lists solely in-frame clones and lacks some. The V and J calls and clone size come from that table; D and trimming were worked out from the DNA. The data contain around 300,000 clones, approximately 89% of them singletons. The V and J ends lost 1 base and 10 bases, in that order; junction bases with no gene match: 3. Germline-derived CDR1 and CDR2 are SGHNT and YYREEE (reference sequence). The CDR3 consists of 14 residues.

The sequenced sample consisted of peripheral blood. This sequence was found in a woman aged 25 to 39 with COVID-19, enrolled during active disease. The rearrangement uses TRBV5-4 and TRBJ1-6, with 9 bases that match TRBD1. This CDR3 reads CASSLTGGNSPLHF. As DNA, the CDR3 is TGTGCCAGCAGCTTGACAGGGGGCAACTCACCCCTCCACTTT. Supplemented by reference TRBV5-4 and TRBJ1-6, the full variable domain reads ETGVTQSPTHLIKTRGQQVTLRCSSQSGHNTVSWYQQALGQGPQFIFQYYREEENGRGNFPPRFSGLQFPNYSSELNVNALELDDSALYLCASSLTGGNSPLHFGNGTRLTVT.